The following is a T cell receptor beta chain sequence with its context. These data come from a study of control samples from healthy donors and cancer patients. V lost 4 bases, J lost 0 bases, and 15 bases lay in between. The CDR3 length is 17 residues. CDR1 MGHRA and CDR2 YSYEKL come from the germline V gene. Data came from immunoSEQ multiplex PCR; TCRdb stores just in-frame clones and leaves some out. The table records around 50,000 clones, approximately 90% of them present only once. Sample: PBMCs. This chain joins TRBV4-1 and TRBJ2-2; D remains unclear. The receptor's source is a man aged 25-40 years with colorectal cancer. The CDR3 is CASSRLFDTANTGELFF. In nucleotides, the CDR3 is TGCGCCAGCAGCCGTCTTTTCGACACGGCGAACACCGGGGAGCTGTTTTTT.